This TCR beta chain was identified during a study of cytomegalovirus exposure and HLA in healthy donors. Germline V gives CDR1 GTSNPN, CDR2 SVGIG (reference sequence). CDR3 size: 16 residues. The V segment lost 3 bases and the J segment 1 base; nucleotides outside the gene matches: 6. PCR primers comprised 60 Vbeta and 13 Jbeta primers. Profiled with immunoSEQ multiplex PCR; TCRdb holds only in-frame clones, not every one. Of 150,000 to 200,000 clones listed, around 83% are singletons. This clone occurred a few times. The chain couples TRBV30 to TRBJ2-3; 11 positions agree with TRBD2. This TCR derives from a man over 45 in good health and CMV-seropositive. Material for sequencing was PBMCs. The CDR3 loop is CAWSPGLAGGTDTQYF. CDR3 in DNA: TGTGCCTGGAGCCCCGGACTAGCGGGTGGCACAGATACGCAGTATTTT.